The 31 T cell receptor beta chains below all came from one sample that was sequenced in a study of cytomegalovirus exposure and HLA in healthy donors. Primers included in the PCR were 60 Vbeta and 13 Jbeta primers. TCRdb keeps only in-frame clones here, not all; method: immunoSEQ multiplex PCR. The sample includes under 150,000 clones, 55% to 85% of them seen just once. Material for sequencing was PBMCs. The source is a man aged 35 to 55 in good health and CMV-seronegative.

The chain couples TRBV5-1 to TRBJ2-3; 8 nucleotides align to TRBD2. This CDR3 is 15 amino acids long. CDR1 and CDR2 (germline): SGHRS, YFSETQ. With V trimmed by 6 bases and J by 3 bases, 9 bases remained unmatched. CDR3 DNA sequence: TGCGCCAGCATCGAACGGGGGGGTCGGACAGATACGCAGTATTTT. Encoded protein: CASIERGGRTDTQYF.

The CDR3 DNA is TGTGCCAGCACCCAAGGAGGAGGCTACACCTTC. This translates into CASTQGGGYTF. The chain links TRBV6-5 to TRBJ1-2, with D unresolved. Germline V gene sequence: CDR1 MNHEY, CDR2 SVGAGI. This CDR3 comprises 11 residues. The ends were cut back, 7 bases at V and 8 bases at J, with 11 bases in the middle.

The V call is TRBV11-3, the J call TRBJ1-1; D is unclear. CDR1 is SGHNT, CDR2 YENEEA, per germline. V was trimmed by 3 bases and J by 4 bases, leaving 6 bases between them. The CDR3 loop spans 12 amino acids. CDR3: CASSFGTTEAFF. The CDR3 DNA reads as TGTGCCAGCAGCTTCGGTACCACTGAAGCTTTCTTT.

The V gene is TRBV7-8, the J gene TRBJ2-1; 13 positions match TRBD2. The CDR3 contains 15 residues. In germline, CDR1 is SGHVS, CDR2 FQNEAQ. J gave up 8 bases and V 5 bases, and 6 bases lay outside the gene matches. DNA for the CDR3: TGTGCCAGCAGCCGGACTAGCGGGGGCCGCGATGAGCAGTTCTTC. Encoded protein: CASSRTSGGRDEQFF.

V is TRBV9 and J is TRBJ2-7; 7 positions match TRBD2. Trimming at V came to 0 bases and at J to 4 bases, leaving 4 bases not matched to a gene. The length of the CDR3 is 14 residues. In germline, CDR1 is SGDLS, CDR2 YYNGEE. The CDR3 DNA reads TGTGCCAGCAGCGTAGAGTCAGCGGGGTACGAGCAGTACTTC. Its protein product is CASSVESAGYEQYF.

This chain joins TRBV6-6 and TRBJ1-5; the D is unclear. Germline V CDR1 and CDR2: MNHNY, SVGAGI (reference sequence). Trimming cost V 2 bases and J 3 bases, with 5 bases left between them. CDR3 length: 13 residues. CDR3 region: CASSYENNQPQHF. Written as DNA, the CDR3 is TGTGCCAGCAGTTACGAGAACAATCAGCCCCAGCATTTT.

The rearrangement uses TRBV4-3 and TRBJ2-7, with D possibly TRBD2 on 6 matching bases. V lost 0 bases, J lost 2 bases, and 8 bases lay in between. CDR1 and CDR2 from the germline V gene are LGHNA and YSLEER. This CDR3 comprises 14 residues. CDR3 residues: CASSQDGGTYEQYF. DNA of the CDR3: TGCGCCAGCAGCCAAGATGGGGGGACCTACGAGCAGTACTTC.

A few counts support this clone. The chain recombines TRBV14 with TRBJ2-7; 11 bases fit TRBD1. The J segment lost 6 bases and the V segment lost 5 bases, leaving 6 bases of the junction unmatched. Germline CDR1 is SGHDN and CDR2 is FVKESK. The CDR3 has 14 amino acids. The CDR3 bases are TGTGCCAGCAGCTTACGGACAGGGGGCTCCGAGCAGTACTTC. Its translation: CASSLRTGGSEQYF.

The J gene is TRBJ2-7, the V gene TRBV1; the DNA was not used to check the table's D call, TRBD2. TRBV1 is tagged as a pseudogene. The CDR3 loop spans 16 amino acids. This chain's CDR3 is CTSSRRTSGIPYEQYF. The CDR3 DNA follows: TGCACCAGCAGCCGACGGACTAGCGGGATTCCCTACGAGCAGTACTTC.

V and J are TRBV5-6 and TRBJ2-7; possibly TRBD2 for D (6 bases). Germline V CDR1 and CDR2: SGHDT, YYEEEE. V gave up 0 bases and J gave up 5 bases, with 6 bases separating them. CDR3 length equals 12 residues. The CDR3 here is CASSLGLDEQYF. CDR3 sequence (DNA): TGTGCCAGCAGCTTGGGACTAGACGAGCAGTACTTC.

The rearrangement links TRBV6-5 to TRBJ2-7; 12 nucleotides line up with TRBD2. J lost 3 bases, V lost 0 bases, and 3 bases had no gene match. This CDR3 comprises 16 residues. Germline CDR1 MNHEY, CDR2 SVGAGI. CDR3 residues: CASSYSASGRVYEQYF. CDR3 sequence (DNA): TGTGCCAGCAGTTACTCTGCTAGCGGGAGGGTCTACGAGCAGTACTTC.

The chain carries TRBV27 and TRBJ2-2, with TRBD1 matching over 8 bases. V shed 2 bases and J 4 bases; nucleotides not matched to a gene: 6. In germline, CDR1 is MNHEY, CDR2 SMNVEV (reference sequence). CDR3 length: 16 residues. The CDR3: CASSLGQGAITGELFF. CDR3 sequence (DNA): TGTGCCAGCAGTTTAGGGCAGGGGGCGATCACCGGGGAGCTGTTTTTT.

The chain carries TRBV10-3 and TRBJ1-6; no firm D call. Trimming took off 2 bases at V and 9 bases at J, with 11 bases between the two ends. CDR3 length: 14 amino acids. Germline CDR1 and CDR2: ENHRY and SYGVKD. CDR3 bases: TGTGCCATCAGTGAGATTGGGCTTGGTTCACCCCTCCACTTT. Amino acids: CAISEIGLGSPLHF.

The CDR3 DNA follows: TGCGCCAGCAGTGAGGGGGGGGGATTGGAACAGCCCCAGCATTTT. Translated: CASSEGGGLEQPQHF. This chain links TRBV10-1 with TRBJ1-5; a possible D gene is TRBD1 (5 bases). Between the trimmed V and J ends, which lost 2 bases and 7 bases, there was a span of 15 bases. The length of the CDR3 is 15 residues. Germline V gene sequence: CDR1 WNHNN, CDR2 SYGVQD (reference sequence).

CDR3 sequence: CASTSGGGRSTEAFF. CDR3 sequence (DNA): TGTGCCAGCACCTCCGGGGGGGGAAGAAGCACTGAAGCTTTCTTT. The chain uses TRBV6-5 and TRBJ1-1; TRBD1 might be the D (5 bases). The CDR3 is 15 residues long. In germline, CDR1 is MNHEY, CDR2 SVGAGI. Trimming removed 7 bases from V and 4 bases from J, with 19 bases in between.

This sequence joins TRBV5-1 and TRBJ1-1; D gene unclear. The germline CDR1 and CDR2 sequences are SGHRS and YFSETQ. The V gene lost 7 bases and the J gene lost 3 bases, with 19 bases spanning the gap. The CDR3 runs 15 residues. The CDR3 nucleotides read TGCGCCAGCCGGCCAATTCTAGGTGCTGACACTGAAGCTTTCTTT. Translated: CASRPILGADTEAFF.

The chain has TRBV19 and TRBJ2-5; D is possibly TRBD1 (6 bases). Germline V gene lookup returns CDR1 LNHDA and CDR2 SQIVND (reference sequence). With 6 bases removed from V and 2 bases from J, the gap between germline ends came to 10 bases. The CDR3 runs to 13 residues. DNA for the CDR3: TGTGCCAGTAGCGTAAGGGGGCAAGAGACCCAGTACTTC. It yields the protein CASSVRGQETQYF.

About this clone: The junction shows a germline mismatch at one end, possibly a read error. V usage is TRBV15 and J usage is TRBJ2-3; 9 bases agree with TRBD2. The germline V gene has CDR1 LNHNV and CDR2 YYDKDF (reference sequence). The CDR3 loop spans 15 amino acids. Written as DNA, the CDR3 is TGTACCACCAGCAGGACTAGCGAGAGTACAGATACGCAGTATTTT. Translation gives CTTSRTSESTDTQYF. Based on the CDR3 plus reference TRBV15 and TRBJ2-3, the full variable domain is DAMVIQNPRYQVTQFGKPVTLSCSQTLNHNVMYWYQQKSSQAPKLLFHYYDKDFNNEADTPDNFQSRRPNTSFCFLDIRSPGLGDTAMYLCTTSRTSESTDTQYFGPGTRLTVL.

The chain has TRBV19 and TRBJ2-7; possible D gene TRBD1, 6 bases. V lost 7 bases and J lost 1, with 11 bases in between. The germline V gene encodes CDR1 LNHDA and CDR2 SQIVND (reference sequence). This CDR3 has 13 amino acids. CDR3 bases: TGTGCCAGTACCGGTGGACAGTCCTACGAGCAGTACTTC. Protein sequence: CASTGGQSYEQYF.

The chain has TRBV7-8 and TRBJ2-5; 7 nucleotides align to TRBD1. Trimming took 7 bases from V and 4 from J; bases not matched to a gene: 12. This CDR3 region has 15 residues. Per germline, CDR1 SGHVS and CDR2 FQNEAQ. The CDR3 region has the DNA TGTGCCAGCACCTACGAAACAGGGGTGGGAGAGACCCAGTACTTC. Its translation is CASTYETGVGETQYF.

CDR3 DNA: TGCGCCAGCAGCACTACAGGGAACATTGATTCACCCCTCCACTTT. Translating it yields CASSTTGNIDSPLHF. The J gene is TRBJ1-6, the V gene TRBV5-1; D is perhaps TRBD1 (6 bases). The CDR3 is made up of 15 amino acids. Between the trimmed V and J ends, which lost 4 bases and 8 bases, there was a span of 16 bases. Germline V gene data show CDR1 as SGHRS and CDR2 as YFSETQ.

The table lists this clone with a count of one. The chain recombines TRBV30 with TRBJ1-2; 9 nucleotides line up with TRBD1. V trimming: 2 bases; J trimming: 5 bases; junction bases outside the gene matches: 6. Germline V lookup: CDR1 GTSNPN, CDR2 SVGIG (reference sequence). This CDR3 spans 14 amino acids. CDR3 nucleotide sequence: TGTGCCTGGAGTCCCGGGACAGGGATGTATGGCTACACCTTC. Protein sequence: CAWSPGTGMYGYTF.

This chain links TRBV28 with TRBJ1-2; D not resolved. Trimming removed 8 bases at V and 4 bases at J, with 14 bases between. The CDR3 extends over 13 amino acids. Germline assignment: CDR1 MDHEN and CDR2 SYDVKM. CDR3 loop: CASSNVVSYGYTF. The CDR3 DNA follows: TGTGCCAGCTCGAACGTGGTTAGCTATGGCTACACCTTC.

V usage is TRBV20-1 and J usage is TRBJ1-4; possible D gene TRBD1, 6 bases. V was trimmed by 6 bases and J by 13 bases, leaving 15 bases between them. CDR1 DFQATT and CDR2 SNEGSKA come from the germline V gene (reference sequence). The CDR3 loop spans 11 amino acids. The CDR3 reads CSAPTGIGLFF. The CDR3 coding sequence is TGCAGTGCCCCGACAGGAATTGGACTGTTTTTT.

This clone has a handful of counts. V gene TRBV10-3 combines with J gene TRBJ1-4, with 8 bases that match TRBD1. Germline V gives CDR1 ENHRY, CDR2 SYGVKD. V gave up 10 bases and J gave up 2 bases; unmatched junction bases: 9. This CDR3 has 15 residues. The CDR3 DNA reads as TGTGCCACAGGGGTAGACAGGGGTACTAATGAAAAACTGTTTTTT. It is translated as CATGVDRGTNEKLFF.

There are many counts of this clone. V usage is TRBV6-1 and J usage is TRBJ2-3; D not resolved. V was pared by 1 base and J by 0 bases, with 8 bases between. The CDR3 consists of 15 residues. Germline-derived CDR1 and CDR2 are MNHNS and SASEGT. Here the CDR3 reads CASSEEDGSTDTQYF. CDR3 DNA: TGTGCCAGCAGTGAAGAAGACGGGAGCACAGATACGCAGTATTTT.

The chain joins TRBV27 to TRBJ2-3; tentative D call: TRBD2 (6 bases). The length of the CDR3 is 16 residues. Germline V gives CDR1 MNHEY, CDR2 SMNVEV (reference sequence). The germline V and J ends were trimmed by 7 bases and 8 bases, with 25 bases remaining between them. The CDR3 reads CASTSYNPSWRGTQYF. Written as DNA, the CDR3 is TGTGCCAGCACCTCATACAACCCGTCCTGGCGGGGTACGCAGTATTTT.

The chain links TRBV7-2 to TRBJ2-5; 11 bases are a match to TRBD1. J was trimmed by 3 bases and V by 5 bases; bases with no gene match: 14. CDR1 and CDR2 from the germline V gene are SGHTA and FQGNSA. There are 18 residues in the CDR3. CDR3 sequence reads: CASSKGDRGTGQKETQYF. The CDR3 DNA reads TGTGCCAGCAGCAAGGGGGACAGGGGGACTGGACAGAAAGAGACCCAGTACTTC.

The genes are TRBV2 and TRBJ2-1, with 7 bases that match TRBD2. Germline trimming cut 7 bases from V and 0 bases from J; bases unmatched to any gene: 3. CDR1 and CDR2 from the germline V gene are SNHLY and FYNNEI. This CDR3 is 14 amino acids long. DNA for the CDR3: TGTGCCAGCAATAAGCGGGACTCCTACAATGAGCAGTTCTTC. Translating gives CASNKRDSYNEQFF.

The chain employs TRBV5-6 and TRBJ2-2; TRBD2 might be the D (5 bases). Trimming removed 4 bases from V and 1 base from J, with 8 bases in between. In germline, CDR1 is SGHDT, CDR2 YYEEEE. The CDR3 extends over 14 amino acids. The CDR3 loop is CASSADWNTGELFF. CDR3 DNA: TGTGCCAGCAGCGCGGACTGGAACACCGGGGAGCTGTTTTTT.

The rearrangement uses TRBV27 and TRBJ2-2; unclear D gene. Germline V gene data show CDR1 as MNHEY and CDR2 as SMNVEV (reference sequence). This CDR3 contains 13 residues. V dropped 5 bases and J dropped 5 bases, with 9 bases sitting between them. CDR3 nucleotides: TGTGCCAGCAGTCGCGCGAGGACCGGGGAGCTGTTTTTT. It translates to CASSRARTGELFF.